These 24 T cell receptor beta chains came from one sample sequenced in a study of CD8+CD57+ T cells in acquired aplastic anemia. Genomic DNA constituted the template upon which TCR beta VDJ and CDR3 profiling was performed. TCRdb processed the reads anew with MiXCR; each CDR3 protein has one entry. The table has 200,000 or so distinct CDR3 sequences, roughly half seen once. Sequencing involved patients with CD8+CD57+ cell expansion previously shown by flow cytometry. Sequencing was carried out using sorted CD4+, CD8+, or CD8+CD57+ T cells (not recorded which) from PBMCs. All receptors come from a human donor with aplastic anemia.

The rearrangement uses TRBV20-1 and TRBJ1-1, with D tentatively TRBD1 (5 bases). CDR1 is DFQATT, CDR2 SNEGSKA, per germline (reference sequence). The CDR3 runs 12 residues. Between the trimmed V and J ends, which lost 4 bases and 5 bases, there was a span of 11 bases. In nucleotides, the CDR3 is TGCAGTGCTATGCGACAGACTACTGAAGCTTTCTTT. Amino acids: CSAMRQTTEAFF.

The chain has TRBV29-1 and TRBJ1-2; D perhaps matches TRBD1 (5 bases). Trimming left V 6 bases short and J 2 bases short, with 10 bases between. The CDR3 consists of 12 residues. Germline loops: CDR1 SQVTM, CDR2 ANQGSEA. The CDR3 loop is CSVDNRNYGYTF. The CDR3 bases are TGCAGCGTGGACAACAGAAACTATGGCTACACCTTC.

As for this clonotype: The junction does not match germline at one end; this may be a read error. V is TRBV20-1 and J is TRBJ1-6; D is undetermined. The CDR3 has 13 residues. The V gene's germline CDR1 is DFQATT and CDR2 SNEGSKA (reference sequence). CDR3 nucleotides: TGCAGTGCTAGTAATCCCGTGGACGGAACGAGAGACTTT. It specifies CSASNPVDGTRDF.

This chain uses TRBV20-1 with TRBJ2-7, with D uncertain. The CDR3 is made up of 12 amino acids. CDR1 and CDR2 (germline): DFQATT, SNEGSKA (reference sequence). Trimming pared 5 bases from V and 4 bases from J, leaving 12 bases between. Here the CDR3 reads CSAPRSEYEQYF. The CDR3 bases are TGCAGTGCTCCGCGGTCCGAATACGAGCAGTACTTC.

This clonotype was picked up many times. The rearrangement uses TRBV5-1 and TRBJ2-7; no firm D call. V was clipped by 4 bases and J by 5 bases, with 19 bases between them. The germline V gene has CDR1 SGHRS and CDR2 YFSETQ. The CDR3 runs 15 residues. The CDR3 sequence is CASSLLGQTINEQYF. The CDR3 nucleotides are TGCGCCAGCAGCCTACTCGGTCAAACCATAAACGAGCAGTACTTC.

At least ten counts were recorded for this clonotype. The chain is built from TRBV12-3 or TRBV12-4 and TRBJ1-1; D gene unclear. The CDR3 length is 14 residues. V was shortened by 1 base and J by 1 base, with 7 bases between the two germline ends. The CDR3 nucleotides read TGTGCCAGCAGTTTAGGGTTTCAGAACACTGAAGCTTTCTTT. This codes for CASSLGFQNTEAFF.

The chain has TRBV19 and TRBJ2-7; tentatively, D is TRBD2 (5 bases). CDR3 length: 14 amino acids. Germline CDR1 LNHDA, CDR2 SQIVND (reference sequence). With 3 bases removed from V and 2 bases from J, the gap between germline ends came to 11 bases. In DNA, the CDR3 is TGTGCCAGTAGTATTGGCCAGCGGACCTACGAGCAGTACTTC. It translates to CASSIGQRTYEQYF.

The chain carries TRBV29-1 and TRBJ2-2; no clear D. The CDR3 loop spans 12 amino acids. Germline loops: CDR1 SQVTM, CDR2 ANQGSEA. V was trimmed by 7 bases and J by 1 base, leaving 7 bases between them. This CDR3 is CSEGGNTGELFF. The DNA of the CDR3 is TGCAGCGAAGGCGGGAACACCGGGGAGCTGTTTTTT.

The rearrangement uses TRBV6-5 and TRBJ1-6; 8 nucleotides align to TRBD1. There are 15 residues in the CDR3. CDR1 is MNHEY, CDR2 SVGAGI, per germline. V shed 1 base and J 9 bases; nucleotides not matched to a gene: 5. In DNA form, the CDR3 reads TGTGCCAGCAGTTACTATGACAGGGGTAGTTCACCCCTCCACTTT. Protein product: CASSYYDRGSSPLHF.

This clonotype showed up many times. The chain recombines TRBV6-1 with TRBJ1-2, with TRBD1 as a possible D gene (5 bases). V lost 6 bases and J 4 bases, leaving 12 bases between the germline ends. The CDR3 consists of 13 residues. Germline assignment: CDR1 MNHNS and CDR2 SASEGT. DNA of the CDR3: TGTGCCAGCAGGCCGAACAGGATCTATGGCTACACCTTC. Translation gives CASRPNRIYGYTF.

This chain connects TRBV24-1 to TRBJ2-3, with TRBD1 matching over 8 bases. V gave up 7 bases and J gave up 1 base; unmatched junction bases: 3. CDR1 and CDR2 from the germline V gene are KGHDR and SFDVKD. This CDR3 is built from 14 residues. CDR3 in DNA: TGTGCCACCAGGGGACAGGAGGGCACAGATACGCAGTATTTT. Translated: CATRGQEGTDTQYF.

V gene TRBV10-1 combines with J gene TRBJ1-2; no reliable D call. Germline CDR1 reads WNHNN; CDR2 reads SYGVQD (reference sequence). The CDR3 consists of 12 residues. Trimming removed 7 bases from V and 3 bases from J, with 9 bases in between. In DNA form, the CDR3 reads TGCGCCAGCATCCACGGGGACTATGGCTACACCTTC. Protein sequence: CASIHGDYGYTF.

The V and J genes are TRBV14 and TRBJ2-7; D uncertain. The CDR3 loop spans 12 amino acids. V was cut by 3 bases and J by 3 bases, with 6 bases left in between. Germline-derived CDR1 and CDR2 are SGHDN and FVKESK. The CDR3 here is CASSHGYYEQYF. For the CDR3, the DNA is TGTGCCAGCAGCCATGGTTACTACGAGCAGTACTTC.

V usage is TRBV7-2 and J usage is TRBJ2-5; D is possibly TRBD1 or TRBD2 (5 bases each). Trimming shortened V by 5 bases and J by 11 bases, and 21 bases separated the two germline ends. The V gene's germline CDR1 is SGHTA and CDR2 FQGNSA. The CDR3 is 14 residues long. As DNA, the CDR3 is TGTGCCAGCAGCCAGGGCCTGGGGGAGCAAAAGCAGTACTTC. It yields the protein CASSQGLGEQKQYF.

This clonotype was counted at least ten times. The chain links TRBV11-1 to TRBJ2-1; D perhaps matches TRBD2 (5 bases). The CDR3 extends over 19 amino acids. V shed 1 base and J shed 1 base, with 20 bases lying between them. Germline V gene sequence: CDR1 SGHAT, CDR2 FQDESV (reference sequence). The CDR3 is CASSLGGHTKYQSYNEQFF. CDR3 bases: TGTGCCAGCAGCTTAGGAGGGCACACGAAGTATCAATCCTACAATGAGCAGTTCTTC.

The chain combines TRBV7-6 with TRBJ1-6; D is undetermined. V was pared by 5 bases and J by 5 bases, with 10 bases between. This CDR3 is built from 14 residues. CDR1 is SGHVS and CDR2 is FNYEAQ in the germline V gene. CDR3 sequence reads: CASSPNYNNSPLHF. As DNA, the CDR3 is TGTGCCAGCAGCCCCAATTATAATAATTCACCCCTCCACTTT.

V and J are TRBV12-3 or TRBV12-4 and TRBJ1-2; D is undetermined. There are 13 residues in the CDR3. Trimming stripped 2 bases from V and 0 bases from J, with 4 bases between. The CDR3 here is CASSLFANYGYTF. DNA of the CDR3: TGTGCCAGCAGTTTATTTGCTAACTATGGCTACACCTTC.

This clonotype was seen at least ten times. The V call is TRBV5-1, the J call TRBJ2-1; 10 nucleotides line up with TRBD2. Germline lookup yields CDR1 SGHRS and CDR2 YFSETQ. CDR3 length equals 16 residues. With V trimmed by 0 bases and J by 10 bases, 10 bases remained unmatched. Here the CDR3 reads CASSLGAGGPRREQFF. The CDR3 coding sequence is TGCGCCAGCAGCTTGGGAGCGGGAGGGCCCCGAAGGGAGCAGTTCTTC. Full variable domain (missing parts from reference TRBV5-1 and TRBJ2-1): KAGVTQTPRYLIKTRGQQVTLSCSPISGHRSVSWYQQTPGQGLQFLFEYFSETQRNKGNFPGRFSGRQFSNSRSEMNVSTLELGDSALYLCASSLGAGGPRREQFFGPGTRLTVL.

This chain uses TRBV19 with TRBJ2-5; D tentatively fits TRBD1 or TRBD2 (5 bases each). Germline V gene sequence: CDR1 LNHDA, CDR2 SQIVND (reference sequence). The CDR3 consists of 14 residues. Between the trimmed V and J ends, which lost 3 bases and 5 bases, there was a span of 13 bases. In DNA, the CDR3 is TGTGCCAGTAGTATGGGGGACCTAGGGGAGACCCAGTACTTC. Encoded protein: CASSMGDLGETQYF.

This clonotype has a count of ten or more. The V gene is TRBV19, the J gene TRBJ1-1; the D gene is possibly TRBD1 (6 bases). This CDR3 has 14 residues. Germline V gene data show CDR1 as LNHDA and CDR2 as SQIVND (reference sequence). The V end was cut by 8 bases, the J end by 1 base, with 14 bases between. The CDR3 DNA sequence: TGTGCCAGTTCCCGCAGGGGCCCGAACACTGAAGCTTTCTTT. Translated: CASSRRGPNTEAFF.

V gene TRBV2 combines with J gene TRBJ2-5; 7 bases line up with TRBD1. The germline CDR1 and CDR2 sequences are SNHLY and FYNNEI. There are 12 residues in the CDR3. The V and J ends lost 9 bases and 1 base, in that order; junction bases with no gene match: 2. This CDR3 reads CASGTVQETQYF. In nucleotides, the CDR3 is TGTGCCAGTGGGACAGTCCAAGAGACCCAGTACTTC. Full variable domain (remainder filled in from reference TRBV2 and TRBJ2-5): EPEVTQTPSHQVTQMGQEVILRCVPISNHLYFYWYRQILGQKVEFLVSFYNNEISEKSEIFDDQFSVERPDGSNFTLKIRSTKLEDSAMYFCASGTVQETQYFGPGTRLLVL.

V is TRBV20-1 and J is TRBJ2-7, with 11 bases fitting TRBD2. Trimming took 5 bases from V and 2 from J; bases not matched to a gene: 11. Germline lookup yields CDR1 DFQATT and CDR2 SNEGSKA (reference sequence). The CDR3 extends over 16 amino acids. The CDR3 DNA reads TGCAGTGCTCGACCTACTAGCGGGAGTAGGGCCTACGAGCAGTACTTC. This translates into CSARPTSGSRAYEQYF.

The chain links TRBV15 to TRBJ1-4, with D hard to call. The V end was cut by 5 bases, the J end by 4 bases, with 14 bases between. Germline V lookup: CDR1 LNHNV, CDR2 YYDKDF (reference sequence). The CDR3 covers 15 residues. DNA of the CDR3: TGTGCCACCAGCCCCAGCCCGGGCAGTAATGAAAAACTGTTTTTT. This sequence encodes CATSPSPGSNEKLFF.

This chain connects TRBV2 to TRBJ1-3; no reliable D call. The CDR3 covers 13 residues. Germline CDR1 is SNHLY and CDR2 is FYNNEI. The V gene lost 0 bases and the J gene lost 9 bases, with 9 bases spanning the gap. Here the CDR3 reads CASSEALLGTIYF. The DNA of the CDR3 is TGTGCCAGCAGTGAAGCGCTTCTGGGCACCATATATTTT.